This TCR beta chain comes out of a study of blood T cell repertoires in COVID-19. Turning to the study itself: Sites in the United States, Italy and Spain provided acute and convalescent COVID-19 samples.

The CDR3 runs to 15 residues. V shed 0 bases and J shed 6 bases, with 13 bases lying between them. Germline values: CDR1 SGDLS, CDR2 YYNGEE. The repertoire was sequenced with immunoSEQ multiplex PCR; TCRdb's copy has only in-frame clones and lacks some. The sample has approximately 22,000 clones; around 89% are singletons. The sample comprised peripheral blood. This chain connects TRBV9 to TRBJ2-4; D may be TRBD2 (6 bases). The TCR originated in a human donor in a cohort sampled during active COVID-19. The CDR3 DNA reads TGTGCCAGCAGCGTAGACATGGGAGCGGGAAACATTCAGTACTTC. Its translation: CASSVDMGAGNIQYF. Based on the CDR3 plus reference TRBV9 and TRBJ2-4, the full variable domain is DSGVTQTPKHLITATGQRVTLRCSPRSGDLSVYWYQQSLDQGLQFLIQYYNGEERAKGNILERFSAQQFPDLHSELNLSSLELGDSALYFCASSVDMGAGNIQYFGAGTRLSVL.